Each of the 2 T cell receptor beta chains below was sequenced from the same sample in a study of spatial heterogeneity in lung cancer. Study conclusions and caveats: Counts that tracked tumor mutation counts were those of expanded intratumoral alpha and beta TCRs.

Time point reported: sample taken at primary tumor resection. TCRdb re-analysed the 5' RACE reads in MiXCR, keeping a single row per CDR3 protein. This sample has 6,800 or so distinct CDR3 sequences; approximately 7% occur once, and the top ten carry 8.3%. Their specific antigens are unknown. The sequencing used lung tumor tissue, collected at surgery. The receptors were sampled from a male donor with early-stage non-small cell lung cancer.

Sample share makes this clonotype medium-sized (0.01 to 0.1%). The rearrangement links TRBV5-4 to TRBJ2-1; 13 bases line up with TRBD2. Looked up from germline, CDR1 is SGHNT and CDR2 is YYREEE (reference sequence). Trimming at V came to 0 bases and at J to 11 bases, leaving 2 bases not matched to a gene. This CDR3 region has 14 residues. This chain's CDR3 is CASSLGLAGGKQFF. DNA for the CDR3: TGTGCCAGCAGCTTGGGACTAGCGGGGGGAAAGCAGTTCTTC.

By sample fraction, this clonotype is medium-sized (0.01 to 0.1%). This chain uses TRBV20-1 with TRBJ2-4; D is undetermined. The germline V and J ends were trimmed by 5 bases and 0 bases, with 11 bases remaining between them. The CDR3 totals 14 residues. Germline CDR1 DFQATT, CDR2 SNEGSKA (reference sequence). The CDR3 DNA reads as TGCAGTGCTCCTCCTACCGGAGCCAAAAACATTCAGTACTTC. Protein product: CSAPPTGAKNIQYF.